This TCR beta chain is from a study of blood T cells in healthy people across ages. Study background: Template switching recovered approximately one barcoded beta molecule for every two T cells. Overall study results and limits: Per million T cells, the diversity of TCR beta decreased roughly linearly as age advanced.

Note on this clonotype: Its antigen is still unknown.

The CDR3 contains 11 residues. Germline CDR1 and CDR2: SGHTA and FQGNSA. The germline V and J ends were trimmed by 1 base and 11 bases, with 8 bases remaining between them. Sample-barcoded 5' priming and a J-beta primer mix drove a second PCR of roughly 7 to 11 cycles. MiXCR, run by TCRdb on the 5' RACE reads, gives a single entry per CDR3 protein. The table records more than 550,000 distinct CDR3 sequences, about a fifth of them present only once. The study drew donors from healthy Caucasian individuals in Russia aged roughly 6 to 95. The chain has TRBV7-2 and TRBJ1-1; D is unclear. The sequenced sample was blood. The receptor was derived from a man aged 65 to 79 in good health. The CDR3 protein is CASSLGFGAFF. As DNA, the CDR3 is TGTGCCAGCAGCTTAGGCTTTGGGGCTTTCTTT.